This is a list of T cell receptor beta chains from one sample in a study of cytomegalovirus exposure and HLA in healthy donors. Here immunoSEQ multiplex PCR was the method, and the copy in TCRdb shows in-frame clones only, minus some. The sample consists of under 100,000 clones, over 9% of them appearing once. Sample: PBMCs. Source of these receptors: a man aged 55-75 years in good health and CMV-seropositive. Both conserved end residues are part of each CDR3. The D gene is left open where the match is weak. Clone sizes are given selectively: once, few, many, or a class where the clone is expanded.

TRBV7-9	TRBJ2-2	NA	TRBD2	TGTGCCAGCAGTTTTGGGGGAGGGGACACCGGGGAGCTGTTTTTT	CASSFGGGDTGELFF
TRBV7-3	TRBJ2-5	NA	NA	TGTGCCAGCAGCTCCCGACAGAGGGAGACCCAGTACTTC	CASSSRQRETQYF
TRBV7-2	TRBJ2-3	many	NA	TGTGCCAGCAGCTCCTCTAGCGCCCTCACAGATACGCAGTATTTT	CASSSSSALTDTQYF
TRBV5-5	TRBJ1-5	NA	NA	TGTGCCAGCAGCTTGGCCGGTGGTCAGGGGCAGCCCCAGCATTTT	CASSLAGGQGQPQHF
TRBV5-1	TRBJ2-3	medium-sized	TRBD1	TGCGCCAGCAGCTTGGGGGACAGTAGCACAGATACGCAGTATTTT	CASSLGDSSTDTQYF
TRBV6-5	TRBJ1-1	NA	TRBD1	TGTGCCAGCAGTTACCAACAGGGGGCTCTGATGACTTTCTTT	CASSYQQGALMTFF
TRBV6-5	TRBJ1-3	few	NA	TGTGCCAGCAGCTCGGGGTCAAACTCTGGAAACACCATATATTTT	CASSSGSNSGNTIYF
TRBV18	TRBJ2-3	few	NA	TGTGCCAGCTCCCTTAGCACAGATACGCAGTATTTT	CASSLSTDTQYF
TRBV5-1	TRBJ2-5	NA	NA	TGCGCCAGCAGCCGTACCGGAGCAAGAGAGACCCAGTACTTC	CASSRTGARETQYF
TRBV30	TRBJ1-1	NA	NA	TGTGCCTGGACCCGCACAGGGATGAACACTGAAGCTTTCTTT	CAWTRTGMNTEAFF
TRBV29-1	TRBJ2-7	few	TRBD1	TGCAGCGTGGACAGGGAATCGAGTGAGCAGTACTTC	CSVDRESSEQYF
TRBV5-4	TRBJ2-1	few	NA	TGTGCCAGCAGCTTGTCACTCCTCGCGGGTACCTACAATGAGCAGTTCTTC	CASSLSLLAGTYNEQFF
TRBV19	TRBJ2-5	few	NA	TGTGCCAGTAGTTCAGACCTCCGGGAGGAGACCCAGTACTTC	CASSSDLREETQYF
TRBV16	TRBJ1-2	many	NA	TGTGCCAGCAGCCGAACACCGAATCTTAACTATGGCTACACCTTC	CASSRTPNLNYGYTF
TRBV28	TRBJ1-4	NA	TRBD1	TGTGCCAGCAGTGGACAGGGGTTTATTGAAAAACTGTTTTTT	CASSGQGFIEKLFF
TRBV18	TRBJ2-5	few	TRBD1	TGTGCCAGCTCACCTTCGACAGGGAGCATGGAGACCCAGTACTTC	CASSPSTGSMETQYF
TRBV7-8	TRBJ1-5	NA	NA	TGTGCCAGCAGCTTAGGGGCAGGCAATCAGCCCCAGCATTTT	CASSLGAGNQPQHF
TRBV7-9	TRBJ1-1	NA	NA	TGTGCCAGCAGGGATGCGGGGTTCCCTTTTTCGGAAGCTTTCTTT	CASRDAGFPFSEAFF
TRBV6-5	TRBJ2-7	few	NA	TGTGCCAGCAAACGCCTCAGCGATTACGAGCAGTACTTC	CASKRLSDYEQYF
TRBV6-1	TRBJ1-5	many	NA	TGTGCCAGCAGTGATATGTCAGGACAGAGGCCCCAGCATTTT	CASSDMSGQRPQHF
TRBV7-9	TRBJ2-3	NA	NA	TGTGCCAGCAGCTTGGGGGCAGAAGGTAGCACAGATACGCAGTATTTT	CASSLGAEGSTDTQYF
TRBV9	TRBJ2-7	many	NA	TGTGCCAGCAGCCCCCGGGACTTATTCTACGAGCAGTACTTC	CASSPRDLFYEQYF
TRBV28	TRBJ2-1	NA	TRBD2	TGTGCCAGCACCCCGGGAGGGTGGGAGCAGTTCTTC	CASTPGGWEQFF
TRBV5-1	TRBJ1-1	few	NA	TGCGCCAGCAGCTCGGGTGGTGGGGAAGCTTTCTTT	CASSSGGGEAFF
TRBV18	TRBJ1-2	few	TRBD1	TGTGACAGCTCACCACGACAGGGGGGACGGGCAGATGGCTACACCTTT	CDSSPRQGGRADGYTF
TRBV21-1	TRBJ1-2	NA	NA	TGTGCCAGCAGCAAAGTTACAGGTGATATAAGCGGCTACACCTTC	CASSKVTGDISGYTF
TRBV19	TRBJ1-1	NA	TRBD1	TGTGCCAGTAGCCAAGACAGGGGACGGACTGAAGCTTTCTTT	CASSQDRGRTEAFF
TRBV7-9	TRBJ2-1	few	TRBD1	TGTGCCAGCAGCCGGATCGGGGGACAGGGCTACAATGAGCAGTTCTTC	CASSRIGGQGYNEQFF
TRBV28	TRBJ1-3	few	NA	TGTGCGTCTTCTGGAAACACCATATATTTT	CASSGNTIYF
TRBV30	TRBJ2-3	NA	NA	TGTGCCTGGAGCTCGAGCGGTAGCACAGATACGCAGTATTTT	CAWSSSGSTDTQYF
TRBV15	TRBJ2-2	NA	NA	TGTGCCACCAGCAGAGAAACAGGTCCGAACACCGGGGAGCTGTTTTTT	CATSRETGPNTGELFF
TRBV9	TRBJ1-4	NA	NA	TGTGCCAGCAGCGCCTGGGAGGGATCGGCTAATGAAAAACTGTTTTTT	CASSAWEGSANEKLFF
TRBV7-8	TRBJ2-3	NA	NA	TGTGCCAGCAGCTCCCGGAGAGGGGATACGCAGTATTTT	CASSSRRGDTQYF
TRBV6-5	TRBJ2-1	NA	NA	TGTGCCAGCAGCCCGACACATCTGTTATTGGATGAGCAGTTCTTC	CASSPTHLLLDEQFF
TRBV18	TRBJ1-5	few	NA	TGTGCCAGCTCACCGCCAGGGCTAGAGCCCCAGCATTTT	CASSPPGLEPQHF
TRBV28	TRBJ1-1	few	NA	TGTGCCAGCAGTTTAGCGGGGGCGATAACCCGGGACACTGAAGCTTTCTTT	CASSLAGAITRDTEAFF